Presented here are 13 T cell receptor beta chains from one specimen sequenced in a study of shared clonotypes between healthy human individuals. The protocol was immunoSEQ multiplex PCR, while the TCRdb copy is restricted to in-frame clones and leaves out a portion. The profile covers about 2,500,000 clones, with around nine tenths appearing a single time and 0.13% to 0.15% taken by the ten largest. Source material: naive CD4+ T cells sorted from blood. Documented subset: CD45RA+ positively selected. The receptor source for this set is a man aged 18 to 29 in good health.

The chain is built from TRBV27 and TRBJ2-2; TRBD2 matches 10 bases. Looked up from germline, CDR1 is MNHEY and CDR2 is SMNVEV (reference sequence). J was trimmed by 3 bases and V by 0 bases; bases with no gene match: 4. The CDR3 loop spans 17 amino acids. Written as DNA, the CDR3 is TGTGCCAGCAGTTTATCTAGCGGGAGGTCGGACACCGGGGAGCTGTTTTTT. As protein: CASSLSSGRSDTGELFF.

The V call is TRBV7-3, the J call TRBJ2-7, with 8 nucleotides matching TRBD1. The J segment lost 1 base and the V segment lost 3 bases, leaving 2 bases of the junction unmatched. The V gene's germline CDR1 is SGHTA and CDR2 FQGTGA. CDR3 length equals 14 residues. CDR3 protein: CASSFDRGSYEQYF. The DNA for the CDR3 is TGTGCCAGCAGCTTCGACAGGGGATCCTACGAGCAGTACTTC.

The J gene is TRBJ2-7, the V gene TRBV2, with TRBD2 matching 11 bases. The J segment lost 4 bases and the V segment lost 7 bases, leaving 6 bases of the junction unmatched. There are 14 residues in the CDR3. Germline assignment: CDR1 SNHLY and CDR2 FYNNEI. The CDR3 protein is CASNPGTSGYEQYF. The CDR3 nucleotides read TGTGCCAGCAACCCCGGGACTAGCGGATACGAGCAGTACTTC.

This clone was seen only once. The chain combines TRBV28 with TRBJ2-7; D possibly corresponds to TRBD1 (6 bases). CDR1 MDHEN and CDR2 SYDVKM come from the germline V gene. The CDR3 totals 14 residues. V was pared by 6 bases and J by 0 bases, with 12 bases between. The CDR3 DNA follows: TGTGCCAGCAGATCAGGGGTCGGCTCCTACGAGCAGTACTTC. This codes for CASRSGVGSYEQYF.

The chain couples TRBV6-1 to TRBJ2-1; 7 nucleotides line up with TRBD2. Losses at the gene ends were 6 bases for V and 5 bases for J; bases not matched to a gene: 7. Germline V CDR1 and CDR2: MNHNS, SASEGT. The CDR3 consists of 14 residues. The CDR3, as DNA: TGTGCCAGCAGCCTAGCGGAGACGGACAATGAGCAGTTCTTC. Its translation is CASSLAETDNEQFF.

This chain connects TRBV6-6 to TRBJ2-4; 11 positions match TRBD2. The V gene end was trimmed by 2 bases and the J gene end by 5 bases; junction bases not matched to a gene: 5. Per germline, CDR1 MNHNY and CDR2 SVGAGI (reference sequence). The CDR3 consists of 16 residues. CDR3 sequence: CASSYRSGRGENIQYF. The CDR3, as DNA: TGTGCCAGCAGTTACCGTAGCGGGAGGGGAGAAAACATTCAGTACTTC.

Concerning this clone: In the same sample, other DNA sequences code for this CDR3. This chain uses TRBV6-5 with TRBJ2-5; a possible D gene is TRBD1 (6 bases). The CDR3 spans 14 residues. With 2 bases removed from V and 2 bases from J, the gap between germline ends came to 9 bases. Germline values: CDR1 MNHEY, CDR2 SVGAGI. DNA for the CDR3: TGTGCCAGCAGTTACGTACAGGGTCAAGAGACCCAGTACTTC. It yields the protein CASSYVQGQETQYF.

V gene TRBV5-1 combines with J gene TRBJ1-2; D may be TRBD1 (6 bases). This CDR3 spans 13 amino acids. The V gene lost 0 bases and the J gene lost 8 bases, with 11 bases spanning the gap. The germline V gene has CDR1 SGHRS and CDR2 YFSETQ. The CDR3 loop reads CASSLAQGLGYTF. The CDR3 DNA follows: TGCGCCAGCAGCTTGGCACAGGGTCTAGGCTACACCTTC.

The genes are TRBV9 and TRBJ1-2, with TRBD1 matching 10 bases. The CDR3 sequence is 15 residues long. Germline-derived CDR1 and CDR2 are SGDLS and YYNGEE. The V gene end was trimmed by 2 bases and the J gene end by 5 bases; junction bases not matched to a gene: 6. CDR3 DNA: TGTGCCAGCAGCGTTGGACAGGGGGTGTCTTATGGCTACACCTTC. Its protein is CASSVGQGVSYGYTF.

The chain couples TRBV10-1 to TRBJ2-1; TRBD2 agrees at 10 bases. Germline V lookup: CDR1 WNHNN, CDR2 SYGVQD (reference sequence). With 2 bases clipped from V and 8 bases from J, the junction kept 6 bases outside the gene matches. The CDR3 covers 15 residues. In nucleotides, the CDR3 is TGCGCCAGCAGTGAGGCGGCTAGCGGGGGCGATGAGCAGTTCTTC. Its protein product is CASSEAASGGDEQFF.

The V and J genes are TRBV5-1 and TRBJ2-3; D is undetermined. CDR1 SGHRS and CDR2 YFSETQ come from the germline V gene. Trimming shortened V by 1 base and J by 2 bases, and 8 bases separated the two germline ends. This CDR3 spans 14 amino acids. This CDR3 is CASSLRTTTDTQYF. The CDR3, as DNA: TGCGCCAGCAGCTTGAGGACGACCACAGATACGCAGTATTTT.

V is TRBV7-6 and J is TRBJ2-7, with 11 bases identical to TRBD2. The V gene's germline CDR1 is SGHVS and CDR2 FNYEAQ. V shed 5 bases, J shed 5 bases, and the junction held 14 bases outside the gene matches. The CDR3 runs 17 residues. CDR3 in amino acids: CASSPGYTSGRAHEQYF. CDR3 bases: TGTGCCAGCAGCCCGGGGTATACTAGCGGGAGAGCTCACGAGCAGTACTTC.

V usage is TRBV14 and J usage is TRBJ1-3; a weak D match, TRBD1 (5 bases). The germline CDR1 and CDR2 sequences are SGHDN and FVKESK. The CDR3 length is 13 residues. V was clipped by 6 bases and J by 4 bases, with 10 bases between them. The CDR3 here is CASSLDSGNTIYF. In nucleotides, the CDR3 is TGTGCCAGCAGTCTTGACAGCGGAAACACCATATATTTT.